The clone carrying this T cell receptor beta chain was counted once. The sample comes from a study of cytomegalovirus exposure and HLA in healthy donors. Overall study: A prior analysis found around 110 million unique TCR beta sequences from 150 million to 200 million T cells.

60 Vbeta and 13 Jbeta primers were used in PCR. Clones were sequenced by immunoSEQ multiplex PCR, and TCRdb holds only the in-frame ones, with some missing. The sample shows roughly 250,000 clones, 84% of them seen only once. Deletions cut 1 base from V and 0 bases from J, with 10 bases between. The CDR3 contains 15 residues. Germline loops: CDR1 SGHKS, CDR2 YYEKEE (reference sequence). The clonotype originates from a woman aged 35 to 49 in good health and CMV-seropositive. The chain links TRBV5-5 to TRBJ1-1; D unresolved. Sequencing was done on a sample of PBMCs. In DNA form, the CDR3 reads TGTGCCAGCAGCTTGAACCCAGGCATGAACACTGAAGCTTTCTTT. Translated, it gives CASSLNPGMNTEAFF.